These 15 T cell receptor beta chains were all obtained from the same sample, sequenced in a study of blood T cell repertoires in COVID-19. Assay used: immunoSEQ multiplex PCR; TCRdb lists only in-frame clones, some missing. The sample has about 65,000 clones, 75% to 90% seen once. Material for sequencing was peripheral blood. These receptors were collected from an older man with acute or convalescent COVID-19.

The V gene is TRBV7-3, the J gene TRBJ2-3, with TRBD1 matching 9 bases. The CDR3 has 14 amino acids. From germline, CDR1 is SGHTA and CDR2 FQGTGA. Germline trimming cut 4 bases from V and 6 bases from J; bases unmatched to any gene: 5. This chain's CDR3 is CASSYRGPTDTQYF. In DNA, the CDR3 is TGTGCCAGCAGCTACAGGGGGCCGACGGATACGCAGTATTTT.

The V and J genes are TRBV7-8 and TRBJ2-7; D remains unclear. V lost 0 bases to trimming and J lost 2 bases, with 5 bases between them. Germline V gene sequence: CDR1 SGHVS, CDR2 FQNEAQ. The length of the CDR3 is 13 residues. The chain's CDR3 is CASSLAEPYEQYF. As DNA, the CDR3 is TGTGCCAGCAGCTTAGCCGAGCCCTACGAGCAGTACTTC.

This chain uses TRBV5-1 with TRBJ2-4; 8 bases match TRBD2. Germline values: CDR1 SGHRS, CDR2 YFSETQ. The CDR3 covers 15 residues. V was clipped by 7 bases and J by 1 base; unmatched bases: 7. CDR3 residues: CASDSGGTAKNIQYF. The CDR3 coding sequence is TGCGCCAGCGACTCGGGGGGGACGGCCAAAAACATTCAGTACTTC.

The gene calls are TRBV4-2 and TRBJ2-6, with TRBD1 matching 9 bases. Losses at the gene ends were 0 bases for V and 0 bases for J; bases not matched to a gene: 9. CDR3 length equals 20 residues. The germline V gene has CDR1 LGHNA and CDR2 YNFKEQ. CDR3 nucleotides: TGTGCCAGCAGCCAAGATCCCAGGACAGGGGATACCTCTGGGGCCAACGTCCTGACTTTC. Encoded protein: CASSQDPRTGDTSGANVLTF.

This chain joins TRBV5-1 and TRBJ2-1, with TRBD2 matching over 10 bases. The CDR3 loop spans 16 amino acids. J was trimmed by 7 bases and V by 4 bases; bases with no gene match: 11. Germline V gene sequence: CDR1 SGHRS, CDR2 YFSETQ. CDR3 sequence reads: CASSARAGGATNEQFF. CDR3 coding DNA: TGCGCCAGCAGCGCCAGAGCGGGGGGGGCTACAAATGAGCAGTTCTTC. The full variable domain, completed using reference TRBV5-1 and TRBJ2-1, is KAGVTQTPRYLIKTRGQQVTLSCSPISGHRSVSWYQQTPGQGLQFLFEYFSETQRNKGNFPGRFSGRQFSNSRSEMNVSTLELGDSALYLCASSARAGGATNEQFFGPGTRLTVL.

The CDR3 here is CAISTRQGEFGYTF. The DNA of the CDR3 is TGTGCCATCAGTACTAGACAGGGGGAATTTGGCTACACCTTC. The chain couples TRBV10-3 to TRBJ1-2; 9 bases line up with TRBD1. V lost 5 bases to trimming and J lost 7 bases; unmatched junction nucleotides: 8. Germline V gene data show CDR1 as ENHRY and CDR2 as SYGVKD. This CDR3 has 14 residues.

The V call is TRBV7-2, the J call TRBJ1-6; D is uncertain. Germline assignment: CDR1 SGHTA and CDR2 FQGNSA. The V end was cut by 3 bases, the J end by 9 bases, with 12 bases between. The CDR3 spans 14 residues. CDR3: CASSLVVTGSPLHF. DNA for the CDR3: TGTGCCAGCAGCTTGGTGGTGACTGGTTCACCCCTCCACTTT. Full variable domain (remainder filled in from reference TRBV7-2 and TRBJ1-6): GAGVSQSPSNKVTEKGKDVELRCDPISGHTALYWYRQSLGQGLEFLIYFQGNSAPDKSGLPSDRFSAERTGGSVSTLTIQRTQQEDSAVYLCASSLVVTGSPLHFGNGTRLTVT.

V gene TRBV11-3 combines with J gene TRBJ2-7; D not resolved. This CDR3 has 14 residues. V was shortened by 2 bases and J by 3 bases, with 11 bases between the two germline ends. Germline-derived CDR1 and CDR2 are SGHNT and YENEEA. The CDR3 here is CASSLTPQDYEQYF. The CDR3 DNA reads as TGTGCCAGCAGCTTAACCCCCCAGGACTACGAGCAGTACTTC.

The chain is built from TRBV5-1 and TRBJ1-1; D is unclear. CDR1 and CDR2 (germline): SGHRS, YFSETQ. V lost 2 bases and J 2 bases, leaving 4 bases between the germline ends. The CDR3 runs to 12 residues. CDR3 protein: CASSFTNTEAFF. In nucleotides, the CDR3 is TGCGCCAGCAGCTTTACAAACACTGAAGCTTTCTTT.

The rearrangement joins TRBV4-1 to TRBJ1-2; TRBD1 is a possible D gene (5 bases). The CDR3 extends over 16 amino acids. Germline lookup yields CDR1 MGHRA and CDR2 YSYEKL. The V and J ends lost 2 bases and 5 bases respectively, with 18 bases between them. The CDR3: CASSQQAGQVFYGYTF. The CDR3 coding sequence is TGCGCCAGCAGCCAACAGGCCGGACAAGTCTTTTATGGCTACACCTTC.

The chain joins TRBV28 to TRBJ1-2; TRBD1 is a possible D gene (6 bases). Germline V gene sequence: CDR1 MDHEN, CDR2 SYDVKM. The CDR3 has 15 amino acids. Trimming stripped 6 bases from V and 6 bases from J, with 20 bases between. The CDR3 region has the DNA TGTGCCAGCAGACCTACAGGGCCATTCTTAGATGGCTACACCTTC. It encodes CASRPTGPFLDGYTF.

The chain carries TRBV6-5 and TRBJ1-1, with D uncertain. Germline assignment: CDR1 MNHEY and CDR2 SVGAGI. The CDR3 spans 12 residues. Trimming took 10 bases from V and 1 from J, leaving 10 bases between them. CDR3 sequence: CATKQRNTEAFF. The CDR3 coding sequence is TGTGCCACCAAACAGAGGAACACTGAAGCTTTCTTT.

The chain recombines TRBV12-3 or TRBV12-4 with TRBJ1-1, with D possibly TRBD1 on 6 matching bases. Trimming took off 5 bases at V and 10 bases at J, with 17 bases between the two ends. The CDR3 consists of 13 residues. The CDR3 DNA reads as TGTGCCAGCAGTCCCCCAGGGGTTCGGGGAGCTTTCTTT. As protein: CASSPPGVRGAFF.

The chain uses TRBV2 and TRBJ1-1; D call uncertain. V was clipped by 4 bases and J by 11 bases, with 17 bases between them. The CDR3 runs to 13 residues. The germline CDR1 and CDR2 sequences are SNHLY and FYNNEI. DNA for the CDR3: TGTGCCAGCAGTGCCCGGACCGGGATCGGGGCTTTCTTT. It encodes CASSARTGIGAFF. The variable domain in full, with the rest retrieved from reference TRBV2 and TRBJ1-1, is EPEVTQTPSHQVTQMGQEVILRCVPISNHLYFYWYRQILGQKVEFLVSFYNNEISEKSEIFDDQFSVERPDGSNFTLKIRSTKLEDSAMYFCASSARTGIGAFFGQGTRLTVV.

This clone is labeled medium-sized (0.01 to 0.1%). The genes are TRBV5-1 and TRBJ2-4, with D uncertain. The CDR3 is made up of 14 amino acids. Trimming removed 4 bases from V and 1 base from J, with 9 bases in between. Germline V gene lookup returns CDR1 SGHRS and CDR2 YFSETQ. DNA of the CDR3: TGCGCCAGCAGCCCGACTCACGCCAAAAACATTCAGTACTTC. Its protein is CASSPTHAKNIQYF.